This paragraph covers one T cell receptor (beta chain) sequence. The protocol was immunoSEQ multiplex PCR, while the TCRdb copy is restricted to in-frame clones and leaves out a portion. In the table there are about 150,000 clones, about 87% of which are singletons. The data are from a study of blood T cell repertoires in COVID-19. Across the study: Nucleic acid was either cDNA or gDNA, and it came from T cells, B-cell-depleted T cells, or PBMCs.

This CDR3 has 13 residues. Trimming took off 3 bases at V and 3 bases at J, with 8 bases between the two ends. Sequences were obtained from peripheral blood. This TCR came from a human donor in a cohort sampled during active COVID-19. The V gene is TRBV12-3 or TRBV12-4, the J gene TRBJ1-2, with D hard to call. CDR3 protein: CASSFYRYYGYTF. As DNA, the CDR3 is TGTGCCAGCAGTTTTTACAGATACTATGGCTACACCTTC.